This is a list of T cell receptor beta chains from one sample in a study of shared clonotypes between healthy human individuals. Profiling relied on immunoSEQ multiplex PCR, and the TCRdb table lists in-frame clones only, not all of them. Here the sample spans about 1.5 million clones, approximately 98% being singletons. Sequenced material: naive CD4+ T cells sorted from blood. Receptor source: a man aged 25 to 40 in good health. Both conserved end residues are trimmed from each CDR3.

j_gene: TRBJ2-2; v_gene: TRBV18; CDR3aa: ASSLGQGNTGELF
j_gene: TRBJ2-2; v_gene: TRBV9; CDR3aa: ASSVDGRLNTGELF
j_gene: TRBJ2-2; v_gene: TRBV4-3; CDR3aa: ASSQESQSGELF
j_gene: TRBJ2-5; v_gene: TRBV5-1; CDR3aa: ASNPHGGRGPGETQY
j_gene: TRBJ2-2; v_gene: TRBV27; CDR3aa: ASNKKNTGELF
j_gene: TRBJ2-1; v_gene: TRBV28; CDR3aa: ASKRGPQVYNEQF
j_gene: TRBJ2-7; v_gene: TRBV2; CDR3aa: ASTGTSGRGEQY
j_gene: TRBJ2-7; v_gene: TRBV19; CDR3aa: ASSFRRFFLYEQY
j_gene: TRBJ2-7; v_gene: TRBV5-6; CDR3aa: ASSLAIGTRH
j_gene: TRBJ2-5; v_gene: TRBV4-3; CDR3aa: ASSQDLVGETQY
j_gene: TRBJ2-1; v_gene: TRBV19; CDR3aa: ASSRTSGTNNEQF
j_gene: TRBJ1-4; v_gene: TRBV7-9; CDR3aa: ASSPFGQGGEKLF
j_gene: TRBJ2-2; v_gene: TRBV5-1; CDR3aa: ASSLRNRGTGELF
j_gene: TRBJ2-2; v_gene: TRBV6-5; CDR3aa: ASSYSGQGTGELF
j_gene: TRBJ2-5; v_gene: TRBV5-6; CDR3aa: ASSLDLQETQY
j_gene: TRBJ2-5; v_gene: TRBV5-1; CDR3aa: ASSKTETQY
j_gene: TRBJ2-3; v_gene: TRBV15; CDR3aa: ATSIPIADTQY
j_gene: TRBJ1-5; v_gene: TRBV5-1; CDR3aa: ASSCPFGDLSNQPQH
j_gene: TRBJ2-2; v_gene: TRBV4-3; CDR3aa: ASSRHGNTRSTGELF
j_gene: TRBJ2-1; v_gene: TRBV9; CDR3aa: ASSVMEAGGPYNEQF
j_gene: TRBJ2-3; v_gene: TRBV5-1; CDR3aa: ASSWDRGDTQY
j_gene: TRBJ1-5; v_gene: TRBV27; CDR3aa: ANQTGVNQPQH
j_gene: TRBJ2-7; v_gene: TRBV27; CDR3aa: ASKIQGVMGEQY